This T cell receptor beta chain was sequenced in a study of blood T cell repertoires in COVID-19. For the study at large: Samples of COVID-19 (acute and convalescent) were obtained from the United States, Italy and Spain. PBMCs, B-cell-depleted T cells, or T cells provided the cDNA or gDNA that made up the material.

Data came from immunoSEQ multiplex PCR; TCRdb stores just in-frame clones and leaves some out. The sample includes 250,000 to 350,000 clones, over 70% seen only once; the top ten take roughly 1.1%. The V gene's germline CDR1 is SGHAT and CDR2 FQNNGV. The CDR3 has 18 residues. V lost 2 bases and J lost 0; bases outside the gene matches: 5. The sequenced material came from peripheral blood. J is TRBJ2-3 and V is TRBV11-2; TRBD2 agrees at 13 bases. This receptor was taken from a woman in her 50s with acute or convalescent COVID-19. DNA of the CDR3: TGTGCCAGCAGCTTAAGACTAGCGGGGGGCTCTAGCACAGATACGCAGTATTTT. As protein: CASSLRLAGGSSTDTQYF.